Shown below are 29 T cell receptor beta chains from a single sample sequenced in a study. One entry per CDR3 protein, called by TCRdb with MiXCR from the 5' RACE reads. Of roughly 40,000 distinct CDR3 sequences in the sample, 18% were seen once. The sample taken for sequencing was naive CD4+ T cells sorted from a lymph node. Subset denoted: naive CD4+ T cells, CD4+CD45RA+CD25-. These receptors all come from a female donor with breast cancer.

The chain links TRBV7-8 to TRBJ2-5, with no clear D. V lost 5 bases and J 5 bases, leaving 6 bases between the germline ends. Germline V lookup: CDR1 SGHVS, CDR2 FQNEAQ. This CDR3 is built from 11 residues. The CDR3 spells CASSPFETQYF. In DNA, the CDR3 is TGTGCCAGCAGCCCCTTCGAGACCCAGTACTTC.

This clonotype was counted only a few times. In nucleotides, the CDR3 is TGTGCCAGCAGCTTAGCACTAGCGGGAGGAGTTGAGCAGTTCTTC. Translating gives CASSLALAGGVEQFF. V gene TRBV7-2 combines with J gene TRBJ2-1; 12 bases line up with TRBD2. V lost 0 bases and J lost 9; bases outside the gene matches: 3. Looked up from germline, CDR1 is SGHTA and CDR2 is FQGNSA. This CDR3 comprises 15 residues.

In regard to this clonotype: Its ends do not fully match the called genes, so a read error is possible. The chain recombines TRBV11-2 with TRBJ2-7, with D perhaps TRBD2 (5 bases). CDR3 length: 18 residues. Germline V gene sequence: CDR1 SGHAT, CDR2 FQNNGV. Here the CDR3 reads CASSTERVGVWASYGQYF. In DNA form, the CDR3 reads TGTGCCAGCAGCACGGAGAGGGTCGGGGTTTGGGCATCCTACGGGCAGTACTTC.

This clonotype was recorded many times. This sequence joins TRBV20-1 and TRBJ2-6; no reliable D call. Germline lookup yields CDR1 DFQATT and CDR2 SNEGSKA (reference sequence). The CDR3 runs to 15 residues. Trimming removed 3 bases at V and 0 bases at J, with 9 bases between. CDR3 sequence: CSASLLGSGANVLTF. The CDR3 bases are TGCAGTGCTAGCCTCCTCGGCTCTGGGGCCAACGTCCTGACTTTC.

As concerns this clonotype: This may come from a read error, since a much larger clone is one base off. This chain links TRBV6-2 or TRBV6-3 with TRBJ2-7, with D unresolved. V was pared by 8 bases and J by 0 bases, with 14 bases between. Germline lookup yields CDR1 MNHEY and CDR2 SVGEGT. The CDR3 runs 14 residues. The CDR3 sequence is CASGSQRSSYEQYF. As DNA, the CDR3 is TGTGCCAGCGGTTCGCAACGGAGCTCCTACGAGCAGTACTTC.

In regard to this clonotype: This may be a read error: a much more frequent sequence differs by one nucleotide. V usage is TRBV12-3 or TRBV12-4 and J usage is TRBJ1-1, with D hard to call. V was cut by 2 bases and J by 5 bases, with 12 bases left in between. The CDR3 consists of 14 residues. CDR3 region: CASSLTESGTEAFF. CDR3 DNA: TGTGCCAGCAGTTTAACAGAGTCGGGAACTGAAGCTTTCTTT.

This clonotype was found many times. The chain recombines TRBV20-1 with TRBJ1-1, with D maybe TRBD1 (6 bases). Germline values: CDR1 DFQATT, CDR2 SNEGSKA (reference sequence). V was clipped by 3 bases and J by 2 bases, with 10 bases between them. This CDR3 is built from 13 residues. DNA of the CDR3: TGCAGTGCTAGCGGACAGAGAAACACTGAAGCTTTCTTT. Translated: CSASGQRNTEAFF.

This clonotype was counted ten times or more. The chain employs TRBV20-1 and TRBJ2-7; D gene uncertain. Trimming pared 6 bases from V and 3 bases from J, leaving 12 bases between. The CDR3 is made up of 12 amino acids. In germline, CDR1 is DFQATT, CDR2 SNEGSKA (reference sequence). Here the CDR3 DNA reads TGCAGTGCCCCAAAGAACCTCTACGAGCAGTACTTC. Its protein is CSAPKNLYEQYF.

There are a few counts of this clonotype. This chain links TRBV5-1 with TRBJ2-2, with D possibly matching TRBD1 (6 bases). V lost 4 bases and J lost 6, with 10 bases in between. The CDR3 has 13 residues. In germline, CDR1 is SGHRS, CDR2 YFSETQ. For the CDR3, the DNA is TGCGCCAGCAGCCTCAGACAGGCCGGGGAGCTGTTTTTT. This sequence encodes CASSLRQAGELFF.

This clonotype was counted many times. This chain connects TRBV6-5 to TRBJ2-1, with D tentatively TRBD1 or TRBD2 (5 bases each). Trimming removed 8 bases from V and 3 bases from J, with 20 bases in between. Germline V CDR1 and CDR2: MNHEY, SVGAGI. The CDR3 is 16 amino acids. The CDR3 region is CASGGLSHADYNEQFF. DNA of the CDR3: TGTGCCAGCGGGGGTTTAAGCCACGCCGACTACAATGAGCAGTTCTTC.

The CDR3 bases are TGCGCCAGCAGGTCTAGCTTGAACACCGGGGAGCTGTTTTTT. Protein product: CASRSSLNTGELFF. The rearrangement links TRBV5-1 to TRBJ2-2, with TRBD2 as a possible D gene (5 bases). CDR1 and CDR2 (germline): SGHRS, YFSETQ. The V end lost 5 bases, the J end lost 1 base, and 9 bases lay between the germline ends. The CDR3 has 14 residues. Filled out from reference TRBV5-1 and TRBJ2-2, the complete variable domain reads KAGVTQTPRYLIKTRGQQVTLSCSPISGHRSVSWYQQTPGQGLQFLFEYFSETQRNKGNFPGRFSGRQFSNSRSEMNVSTLELGDSALYLCASRSSLNTGELFFGEGSRLTVL.

This clonotype turned up a few times. This rearrangement joins TRBV6-4 to TRBJ1-1; D gene ambiguous. There are 13 residues in the CDR3. Germline CDR1 reads MRHNA; CDR2 reads SNTAGT. Trimming left V 6 bases short and J 1 base short, with 9 bases between. CDR3 amino acids: CASRNAGNTEAFF. The CDR3 coding sequence is TGTGCCAGCAGAAACGCCGGGAACACTGAAGCTTTCTTT.

Many counts were recorded for this clonotype. The rearrangement uses TRBV6-5 and TRBJ1-6; D not certain. The CDR3 consists of 12 residues. From germline, CDR1 is MNHEY and CDR2 SVGAGI. With 5 bases removed from V and 8 bases from J, the gap between germline ends came to 7 bases. The CDR3 DNA reads as TGTGCCAGCAGTACCGGAGATTCACCCCTCCACTTT. It encodes CASSTGDSPLHF.

The chain couples TRBV9 to TRBJ2-1; unclear D gene. Germline V gives CDR1 SGDLS, CDR2 YYNGEE. The CDR3 runs to 15 residues. V dropped 2 bases and J dropped 6 bases, with 15 bases sitting between them. The CDR3 DNA sequence: TGTGCCAGCAGCGTCAACCCGAGCCGGAGCAATGAGCAGTTCTTC. Translated, it gives CASSVNPSRSNEQFF.

The chain has TRBV15 and TRBJ1-5; D perhaps matches TRBD1 (5 bases). Trimming removed 1 base at V and 7 bases at J, with 11 bases between. CDR3 length equals 14 residues. Germline V gene sequence: CDR1 LNHNV, CDR2 YYDKDF (reference sequence). The chain's CDR3 is CATSRALGPQPQHF. The DNA for the CDR3 is TGTGCCACCAGCAGAGCCCTGGGACCCCAGCCCCAGCATTTT.

This clonotype has a count of ten or more. The V gene is TRBV6-5, the J gene TRBJ2-1; D might be TRBD1 (6 bases). V was clipped by 3 bases and J by 9 bases, with 15 bases between them. Germline V CDR1 and CDR2: MNHEY, SVGAGI. The CDR3 extends over 14 amino acids. The CDR3 loop reads CASSYQNRVSEQFF. The CDR3 nucleotides are TGTGCCAGCAGTTATCAAAACAGGGTCAGTGAGCAGTTCTTC.

There are a few counts of this clonotype. CDR3 residues: CASRTPGTVTYEQYF. Written as DNA, the CDR3 is TGTGCCAGCCGGACACCCGGGACAGTTACCTACGAGCAGTACTTC. The chain employs TRBV6-1 and TRBJ2-7; 7 positions match TRBD1. The V gene's germline CDR1 is MNHNS and CDR2 SASEGT. This CDR3 is 15 amino acids long. Losses at the gene ends were 8 bases for V and 2 bases for J; bases not matched to a gene: 12.

The chain is built from TRBV7-9 and TRBJ2-7; D is unclear. V gave up 5 bases and J gave up 3 bases, with 29 bases separating them. The CDR3 length is 19 residues. CDR1 and CDR2 (germline): SEHNR, FQNEAQ (reference sequence). CDR3 coding DNA: TGTGCCAGCAGCGACCCTCGCGTGAGAGAGACCTTACACAACTACGAGCAGTACTTC. This codes for CASSDPRVRETLHNYEQYF.

The chain uses TRBV9 and TRBJ2-1, with 8 bases lining up with TRBD1. The V and J ends lost 0 bases and 7 bases, in that order; junction bases with no gene match: 6. Per germline, CDR1 SGDLS and CDR2 YYNGEE. This CDR3 spans 15 amino acids. The CDR3 nucleotides are TGTGCCAGCAGCGTAGTAGGGACAGGATGGAATGAGCAGTTCTTC. It yields the protein CASSVVGTGWNEQFF.

This chain links TRBV5-1 with TRBJ1-1; the D gene is possibly TRBD1 (5 bases). Trimming shortened V by 0 bases and J by 5 bases, and 11 bases separated the two germline ends. The germline V gene has CDR1 SGHRS and CDR2 YFSETQ. The length of the CDR3 is 14 residues. CDR3 sequence reads: CASSLAVEGTEAFF. In DNA, the CDR3 is TGCGCCAGCAGCTTGGCCGTTGAGGGGACTGAAGCTTTCTTT.

The chain joins TRBV24-1 to TRBJ2-5; 12 bases are a match to TRBD2. CDR3 length: 16 amino acids. The trim removed 4 bases at V and 5 bases at J, leaving 7 bases unmatched. Per the germline V gene, CDR1 is KGHDR and CDR2 is SFDVKD. The CDR3 nucleotides read TGTGCCACCAGTGACCCCAGGACTAGCGGGACCGAGACCCAGTACTTC. Encoded protein: CATSDPRTSGTETQYF.

As for this clonotype: At one end the junction does not follow the germline gene, possibly because of a read error. The rearrangement uses TRBV6-2 or TRBV6-3 and TRBJ1-2; D might be TRBD1 (6 bases). The length of the CDR3 is 17 residues. Germline V CDR1 and CDR2: MNHEY, SVGEGT. Here the CDR3 reads CAGRSDRPTLQSYGYTF. CDR3 bases: TGTGCCGGCAGATCTGACAGGCCAACTCTTCAATCCTATGGCTACACCTTC.

This clonotype was detected many times. This rearrangement joins TRBV6-5 to TRBJ2-3, with D perhaps TRBD1 (6 bases). CDR1 and CDR2 from the germline V gene are MNHEY and SVGAGI. The V and J ends lost 1 base and 4 bases respectively, with 18 bases between them. The CDR3 totals 17 residues. The CDR3 DNA follows: TGTGCCAGCAGTTACTACCCGCCAGGGGCGCGTGCAGATACGCAGTATTTT. Residues: CASSYYPPGARADTQYF.

The V call is TRBV20-1, the J call TRBJ2-1, with D maybe TRBD2 (6 bases). This CDR3 region has 19 residues. The V gene's germline CDR1 is DFQATT and CDR2 SNEGSKA (reference sequence). Trimming removed 6 bases at V and 0 bases at J, with 27 bases between. DNA of the CDR3: TGCAGTGCCTACCCCCTCGGGAGCCCCATACTCAGCTCCTACAATGAGCAGTTCTTC. It is translated as CSAYPLGSPILSSYNEQFF.

The J gene is TRBJ2-3, the V gene TRBV15; unclear D gene. Trimming pared 1 base from V and 2 bases from J, leaving 7 bases between. The germline CDR1 and CDR2 sequences are LNHNV and YYDKDF (reference sequence). This CDR3 has 14 amino acids. The CDR3 DNA reads TGTGCCACCAGCAGAGGAAGAGACACAGATACGCAGTATTTT. As protein: CATSRGRDTDTQYF.

By frequency in the sample, this clonotype is medium-sized. J is TRBJ2-1 and V is TRBV5-1, with 10 positions matching TRBD1. The CDR3 covers 13 residues. The J segment lost 6 bases and the V segment lost 9 bases, leaving 6 bases of the junction unmatched. Germline V gives CDR1 SGHRS, CDR2 YFSETQ. CDR3 nucleotides: TGCGCCACCCGTGGGACAGGGGCCAATGAGCAGTTCTTC. Amino acid sequence: CATRGTGANEQFF.

This clonotype was found many times. This rearrangement joins TRBV7-3 to TRBJ2-2, with a weak D call TRBD1 (6 bases). This CDR3 region has 13 residues. The V and J ends lost 4 bases and 5 bases respectively, with 8 bases between them. CDR1 SGHTA and CDR2 FQGTGA come from the germline V gene. Here the CDR3 DNA reads TGTGCCAGCAGCTCGCAGGGGACCGGGGAGCTGTTTTTT. Protein: CASSSQGTGELFF.

The J gene is TRBJ2-1, the V gene TRBV5-1; TRBD2 is a possible D gene (7 bases). The CDR3 totals 15 residues. Germline lookup yields CDR1 SGHRS and CDR2 YFSETQ. V was trimmed by 0 bases and J by 15 bases, leaving 22 bases between them. CDR3: CASSLGGGPSWSTFF. For the CDR3, the DNA is TGCGCCAGCAGCTTGGGGGGGGGCCCCAGCTGGAGTACGTTCTTC.

The sample holds a few counts of this clonotype. The chain joins TRBV20-1 to TRBJ1-3; possible D gene TRBD1, 5 bases. The V and J ends lost 5 bases and 8 bases respectively, with 19 bases between them. This CDR3 contains 14 residues. Per germline, CDR1 DFQATT and CDR2 SNEGSKA (reference sequence). This chain's CDR3 is CSARDRRKGYTIYF. The DNA for the CDR3 is TGCAGTGCTCGGGACCGACGGAAAGGGTACACCATATATTTT.